These 28 T cell receptor beta chains originate from one sample sequenced in a study of post-analysis software for immune sequencing data. Antigens of these TCRs are unknown. Unique molecular identifiers were present in the TCR beta cDNA libraries. TCRdb redid the calling of the PCR reads with MiXCR, one entry per CDR3 protein. Here the sample spans approximately 770,000 distinct CDR3 sequences, approximately 44% being singletons. Study results and caveats: TRBV segments more frequent in patients than in controls numbered several and included TRBV5-6, TRBV5-1 and TRBV20-1.

The sequenced material came from blood. These receptors originate from a girl aged 10 to 17 with multiple sclerosis.

The sample holds a few counts of this clonotype. The chain links TRBV7-9 to TRBJ2-1, with D perhaps assigned TRBD1 or TRBD2 (5 bases each). Trimming took 5 bases from V and 0 from J, leaving 23 bases between them. In germline, CDR1 is SEHNR, CDR2 FQNEAQ (reference sequence). This CDR3 contains 19 residues. CDR3 amino acids: CASSPPGLAVVSSYNEQFF. The CDR3 DNA reads as TGTGCCAGCAGCCCCCCGGGGCTAGCTGTAGTTAGCTCCTACAATGAGCAGTTCTTC.

The chain is built from TRBV4-3 and TRBJ2-5; TRBD2 aligns across 8 bases. Near its end, the DNA agrees better with TRBJ2-7, so the J call may be wrong. CDR1 is LGHNA, CDR2 YSLEER, per germline. The CDR3 runs 17 residues. The CDR3 is CASSPQVGGRPAYEQYF. In DNA form, the CDR3 reads TGCGCCAGCAGCCCCCAGGTTGGCGGGAGGCCTGCCTACGAGCAGTACTTC.

The CDR3 is CATSRHGVSGNQPQHF. The CDR3 nucleotides are TGTGCCACCAGCAGACACGGGGTCAGCGGCAATCAGCCCCAGCATTTT. The rearrangement uses TRBV15 and TRBJ1-5; D remains unclear. Trimming left V 2 bases short and J 2 bases short, with 13 bases between. CDR3 size: 16 residues. Germline assignment: CDR1 LNHNV and CDR2 YYDKDF (reference sequence).

This clonotype came up a few times. The rearrangement joins TRBV2 to TRBJ2-2, with 8 bases aligning to TRBD1. Germline CDR1 reads SNHLY; CDR2 reads FYNNEI. V lost 7 bases to trimming and J lost 0 bases; unmatched junction nucleotides: 10. CDR3 size: 17 residues. CDR3 protein: CASTRTGGRANTGELFF. The CDR3 nucleotides are TGTGCCAGCACTCGAACAGGGGGACGCGCGAACACCGGGGAGCTGTTTTTT.

This clonotype was counted a single time. The J gene is TRBJ2-4, the V gene TRBV10-3, with D perhaps TRBD1 (5 bases). CDR3 size: 13 residues. CDR1 and CDR2 from the germline V gene are ENHRY and SYGVKD. Deletions cut 3 bases from V and 6 bases from J, with 9 bases between. CDR3 DNA sequence: TGTGCCATCAGTGAAGGGGCCCCAAACATTCAGTACTTC. Translation: CAISEGAPNIQYF.

V and J are TRBV11-2 and TRBJ2-3; D uncertain. The V and J ends lost 3 bases and 0 bases respectively, with 10 bases between them. CDR3 length: 15 residues. Germline-derived CDR1 and CDR2 are SGHAT and FQNNGV. CDR3 region: CASSLECSSTDTQYF. Here the CDR3 DNA reads TGTGCCAGCAGCTTGGAGTGCTCAAGCACAGATACGCAGTATTTT.

The chain carries TRBV6-1 and TRBJ1-2, with D perhaps matching TRBD1 (5 bases). CDR3 size: 15 residues. Germline CDR1 MNHNS, CDR2 SASEGT. V lost 1 base and J lost 0, with 9 bases in between. CDR3 sequence: CASSEELRANYGYTF. The DNA of the CDR3 is TGTGCCAGCAGTGAAGAACTCAGGGCTAACTATGGCTACACCTTC.

The gene calls are TRBV29-1 and TRBJ2-7; TRBD2 might be the D (6 bases). Germline V lookup: CDR1 SQVTM, CDR2 ANQGSEA. CDR3 length: 12 amino acids. Trimming removed 3 bases from V and 5 bases from J, with 11 bases in between. The CDR3 region has the DNA TGCAGCGTTGATCCGGGAGTAGACGAGCAGTACTTC. Its translation is CSVDPGVDEQYF.

The table lists this clonotype with many counts. The gene calls are TRBV6-2 or TRBV6-3 and TRBJ2-1, with 9 positions matching TRBD2. Germline CDR1 and CDR2: MNHEY and SVGEGT. V gave up 4 bases and J gave up 4 bases; unmatched junction bases: 2. The CDR3 contains 14 residues. The CDR3 loop reads CASSWTSEYNEQFF. The CDR3 nucleotides read TGTGCCAGCAGTTGGACTAGCGAATACAATGAGCAGTTCTTC.

This clonotype occurred once. V gene TRBV7-2 combines with J gene TRBJ1-2; a weak D match, TRBD1 (5 bases). CDR1 SGHTA and CDR2 FQGNSA come from the germline V gene. V lost 1 base and J lost 8, with 17 bases in between. The length of the CDR3 is 15 residues. The CDR3, as DNA: TGTGCCAGCAGCTTAGATCCCCAGGGAATGCGGGGCTACACCTTC. Amino acids: CASSLDPQGMRGYTF.

There are many counts of this clonotype. This chain links TRBV6-6 with TRBJ2-3; D is unresolved. The CDR3 spans 11 residues. Trimming shortened V by 4 bases and J by 6 bases, and 5 bases separated the two germline ends. Per germline, CDR1 MNHNY and CDR2 SVGAGI (reference sequence). The chain's CDR3 is CASSSVDTQYF. In DNA, the CDR3 is TGTGCCAGCAGTTCGGTCGATACGCAGTATTTT.

This clonotype was seen more than once but under ten times. The gene calls are TRBV24-1 and TRBJ2-1; 7 bases are shared with TRBD1. The germline gives CDR1 KGHDR, CDR2 SFDVKD. The V gene end was trimmed by 4 bases and the J gene end by 2 bases; junction bases not matched to a gene: 4. CDR3 length: 15 amino acids. DNA for the CDR3: TGTGCCACCAGTGACACAGGGGTCGCCTACAATGAGCAGTTCTTC. Its translation: CATSDTGVAYNEQFF.

This clonotype has ten or more counts. The DNA is left out, because the CDR3 cannot be placed on it with certainty; the CDR3 is given as TCRdb lists it. This chain connects TRBV25-1 to TRBJ2-7. The length of the CDR3 is 23 amino acids, counting both ends. Germline values: CDR1 MGHDK, CDR2 SYGVNS. The CDR3 is CAYGRKLRAVLRLHMQRSYEQYF.

This clonotype was detected only a few times. The chain combines TRBV12-3 or TRBV12-4 with TRBJ1-2; D gene ambiguous. The CDR3 runs 12 residues. The ends were cut back, 3 bases at V and 4 bases at J, with 6 bases in the middle. CDR3 amino acids: CASSFPTYGYTF. The CDR3 nucleotides read TGTGCCAGCAGTTTTCCCACCTATGGCTACACCTTC.

The V gene is TRBV3-1, the J gene TRBJ2-7; D perhaps matches TRBD1 (6 bases). CDR3 size: 14 residues. Germline V CDR1 and CDR2: LGHDT, YNNKEL (reference sequence). With 0 bases removed from V and 4 bases from J, the gap between germline ends came to 10 bases. The CDR3 region has the DNA TGTGCCAGCAGCCAAGAACTGGGGACATACGAGCAGTACTTC. This encodes CASSQELGTYEQYF.

This chain links TRBV12-3 or TRBV12-4 with TRBJ1-1; 7 bases are a match to TRBD1. The CDR3 runs 15 residues. The junction had 6 bases not matched to a gene; V was cut back by 2 bases and J by 3 bases. The CDR3 sequence: CASSLLAGGYTEAFF. CDR3 nucleotide sequence: TGTGCCAGCAGTTTATTGGCAGGGGGTTACACTGAAGCTTTCTTT.

The V and J genes are TRBV4-1 and TRBJ2-1; 13 nucleotides match TRBD2. Germline CDR1 and CDR2: MGHRA and YSYEKL. The CDR3 extends over 17 amino acids. The J segment lost 10 bases and the V segment lost 3 bases, leaving 12 bases of the junction unmatched. As DNA, the CDR3 is TGCGCCAGCAGCCATTCATTCGGGACTAGCGGGAAGGACGAGCAGTTCTTC. Its protein product is CASSHSFGTSGKDEQFF.

This rearrangement joins TRBV24-1 to TRBJ2-1; 7 bases are shared with TRBD1. Germline lookup yields CDR1 KGHDR and CDR2 SFDVKD. V lost 2 bases, J lost 6 bases, and 9 bases stayed unmatched. The CDR3 covers 16 residues. The CDR3 bases are TGTGCCACCAGTGATTCCTCGACAGGGTTCGGCAATGAGCAGTTCTTC. Amino acids: CATSDSSTGFGNEQFF.

This clonotype was observed a few times. This may stem from a read error, because a much larger clone lies one nucleotide away. The V gene is TRBV10-3, the J gene TRBJ2-6; a weak D match, TRBD2 (6 bases). The CDR3 has 14 residues. Germline assignment: CDR1 ENHRY and CDR2 SYGVKD. The CDR3 spells CAARDDSGASVLTF. CDR3 DNA sequence: TGTGCCGCGCGGGACGACTCTGGGGCCAGCGTCCTGACTTTC.

This clonotype was detected a few times. The J gene is TRBJ2-5, the V gene TRBV24-1; a possible D gene is TRBD2 (7 bases). Germline V gene data show CDR1 as KGHDR and CDR2 as SFDVKD. Trimming took off 4 bases at V and 5 bases at J, with 19 bases between the two ends. This CDR3 is built from 16 residues. Here the CDR3 DNA reads TGTGCCACCAGTGACGTGGGGGGGGCGGATATGGAGACCCAGTACTTC. This encodes CATSDVGGADMETQYF.

V and J are TRBV7-9 and TRBJ1-1; 7 bases match TRBD1. Germline V gives CDR1 SEHNR, CDR2 FQNEAQ (reference sequence). There are 12 residues in the CDR3. V shed 6 bases, J shed 6 bases, and the junction held 4 bases outside the gene matches. The DNA for the CDR3 is TGTGCCAGCAGTCATACAGGGGCTGAAGCTTTCTTT. Amino acid sequence: CASSHTGAEAFF.

This clonotype was detected a few times. This chain uses TRBV4-2 with TRBJ2-5, with a weak D call TRBD2 (6 bases). The CDR3 sequence is 19 residues long. Trimming left V 0 bases short and J 2 bases short, with 22 bases between. Germline lookup yields CDR1 LGHNA and CDR2 YNFKEQ. The CDR3 DNA reads as TGTGCCAGCAGCCAAGAGGGCTCGTGGGGTGAGCGGGTACAAGAGACCCAGTACTTC. Translating gives CASSQEGSWGERVQETQYF.

The chain recombines TRBV6-6 with TRBJ1-2; D gene unclear. V lost 4 bases, J lost 7 bases, and 13 bases lay in between. The germline V gene has CDR1 MNHNY and CDR2 SVGAGI (reference sequence). There are 13 residues in the CDR3. The chain's CDR3 is CASSSQSPGGYTF. DNA for the CDR3: TGTGCCAGCAGTTCCCAGAGCCCGGGTGGCTACACCTTC.

This sequence joins TRBV25-1 and TRBJ2-1, with D uncertain. The ends were cut back, 5 bases at V and 7 bases at J, with 12 bases in the middle. This CDR3 has 13 amino acids. The germline V gene has CDR1 MGHDK and CDR2 SYGVNS. The CDR3 spells CASSSKRQNEQFF. The DNA for the CDR3 is TGTGCCAGCAGTTCTAAGCGCCAGAATGAGCAGTTCTTC.

V and J are TRBV7-3 and TRBJ2-5; D may be TRBD1 (7 bases). Germline CDR1 is SGHTA and CDR2 is FQGTGA. V lost 0 bases and J lost 5, with 19 bases in between. The CDR3 has 17 residues. The CDR3, as DNA: TGTGCCAGCAGCTTAACTGGGCAGGGGGGAAGAGGGGAGACCCAGTACTTC. This sequence encodes CASSLTGQGGRGETQYF.

V is TRBV7-6 and J is TRBJ1-1, with 7 bases identical to TRBD1. Germline CDR1 reads SGHVS; CDR2 reads FNYEAQ. Losses at the gene ends were 0 bases for V and 2 bases for J; bases not matched to a gene: 6. The CDR3 has 16 amino acids. In nucleotides, the CDR3 is TGTGCCAGCAGCTTAGCGCGTCAGGGGGTAAACACTGAAGCTTTCTTT. Protein: CASSLARQGVNTEAFF.

This clonotype was seen a few times. This rearrangement joins TRBV20-1 to TRBJ1-2; a weak D match, TRBD1 (5 bases). CDR1 and CDR2 (germline): DFQATT, SNEGSKA (reference sequence). Trimming cost V 3 bases and J 4 bases, with 12 bases left between them. The CDR3 totals 13 residues. Here the CDR3 DNA reads TGCAGTGCTAGCCCCGCAGGGCTCTATGGCTACACCTTC. This translates into CSASPAGLYGYTF.

V gene TRBV12-3 or TRBV12-4 combines with J gene TRBJ1-4; D may be TRBD1 (5 bases). The CDR3 spans 14 residues. Between the trimmed V and J ends, which lost 8 bases and 8 bases, there was a span of 18 bases. The CDR3 nucleotides read TGTGCCAGCTCCCCGGCGGCAGAGGGGGAAAAACTGTTTTTT. Translated, it gives CASSPAAEGEKLFF.